These 4 T cell receptor beta chains share one sample of origin, sequenced in a study of draining lymph node invasion in breast cancer. Sorting for CD4+ CD45RA- CD25high cells yielded memory regulatory T cells. Via MiXCR, TCRdb re-called the bulk RNA-seq reads, giving one row per CDR3 protein. The sample contains 2,500 to 3,000 distinct CDR3 sequences, under 75% of which appear only once. The specimen was sorted memory Tregs from a lymph node. These receptors came from a female donor with luminal breast cancer.

A single count supports this clonotype. The chain recombines TRBV20-1 with TRBJ2-3; 8 positions match TRBD1. Germline CDR1 reads DFQATT; CDR2 reads SNEGSKA (reference sequence). V gave up 0 bases and J gave up 3 bases; unmatched junction bases: 8. This CDR3 is built from 16 residues. The DNA of the CDR3 is TGCAGTGCTAGAGAAGACCGGGACAGGCGGACAGATACGCAGTATTTT. This codes for CSAREDRDRRTDTQYF.

CDR3: CASSESRVGTEQFF. The CDR3 nucleotides read TGTGCCAGCAGTGAAAGCAGGGTAGGCACTGAGCAGTTCTTC. The chain links TRBV6-1 to TRBJ2-1; D perhaps matches TRBD1 (5 bases). The CDR3 contains 14 residues. Trimming shortened V by 2 bases and J by 9 bases, and 14 bases separated the two germline ends. From germline, CDR1 is MNHNS and CDR2 SASEGT.

This chain links TRBV20-1 with TRBJ1-2; TRBD1 might be the D (6 bases). The CDR3 extends over 13 amino acids. The germline CDR1 and CDR2 sequences are DFQATT and SNEGSKA (reference sequence). The germline V and J ends were trimmed by 5 bases and 1 base, with 11 bases remaining between them. The CDR3 region has the DNA TGCAGTGCTTTCGGGACACTTAACTATGGCTACACCTTC. Translating gives CSAFGTLNYGYTF.

This clonotype was seen more than once but under ten times. The chain carries TRBV5-1 and TRBJ1-1; no clear D gene. Trimming removed 1 base from V and 1 base from J, with 8 bases in between. CDR1 and CDR2 (germline): SGHRS, YFSETQ. This CDR3 comprises 14 residues. CDR3 in DNA: TGCGCCAGCAGCTTGTCGGCAGCGAACACTGAAGCTTTCTTT. Amino acid sequence: CASSLSAANTEAFF.